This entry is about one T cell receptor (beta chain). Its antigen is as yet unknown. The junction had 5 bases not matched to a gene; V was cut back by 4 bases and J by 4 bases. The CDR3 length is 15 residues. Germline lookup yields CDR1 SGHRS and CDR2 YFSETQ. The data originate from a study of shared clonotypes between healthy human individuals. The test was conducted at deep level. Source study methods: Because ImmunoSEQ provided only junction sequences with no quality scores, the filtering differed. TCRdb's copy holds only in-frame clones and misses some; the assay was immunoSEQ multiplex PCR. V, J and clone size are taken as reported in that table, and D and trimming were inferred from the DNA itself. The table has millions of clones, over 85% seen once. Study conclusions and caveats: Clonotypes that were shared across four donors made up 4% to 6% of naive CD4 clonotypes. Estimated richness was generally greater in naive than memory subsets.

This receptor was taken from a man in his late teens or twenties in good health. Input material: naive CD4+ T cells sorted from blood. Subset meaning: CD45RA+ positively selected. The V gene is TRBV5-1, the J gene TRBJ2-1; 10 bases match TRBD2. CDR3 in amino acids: CASSLLTSGYNEQFF. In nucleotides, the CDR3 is TGCGCCAGCAGCCTCCTGACTAGCGGGTACAATGAGCAGTTCTTC. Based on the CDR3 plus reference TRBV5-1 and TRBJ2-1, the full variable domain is KAGVTQTPRYLIKTRGQQVTLSCSPISGHRSVSWYQQTPGQGLQFLFEYFSETQRNKGNFPGRFSGRQFSNSRSEMNVSTLELGDSALYLCASSLLTSGYNEQFFGPGTRLTVL.